This is a list of T cell receptor beta chains from one sample in a study of blood T cell repertoires in COVID-19. Some clones are missing from TCRdb's copy, which holds only in-frame ones; the method was immunoSEQ multiplex PCR. The sample gives about 93,000 clones, around four fifths of which show up once; roughly 15% is in the top ten. The source material was peripheral blood. The receptors were gathered from a human donor in a cohort sampled during active COVID-19. CDR3s include the opening cysteine and the closing phenylalanine or tryptophan. D genes are given only for firm matches. Clone size appears in some rows only: once, few, many, or a class for an expanded clone.

d_call,clone_size,j_call,v_call,cdr3_nt,cdr3_aa
-,-,TRBJ2-7,TRBV20-1,TGCAGTGCTATGAGTCACGAGCAGTACTTC,CSAMSHEQYF
TRBD1,once,TRBJ2-7,TRBV11-3,TGTGCCAGCAGCTTAAGCGGGACAGGGAATACCTACGAGCAGTACTTC,CASSLSGTGNTYEQYF
-,-,TRBJ2-4,TRBV19,TGTGCCAGTAGTATTGGAGTTTTAGCCAAAAACATTCAGTACTTC,CASSIGVLAKNIQYF
-,-,TRBJ1-2,TRBV19,TGTGCCAGTAGGACCACGGGACAAGGAACTAACTATGGCTACACCTTC,CASRTTGQGTNYGYTF
TRBD1,few,TRBJ1-4,TRBV15,TGTGCCACCAGCAGAGATCCGGGGGACAGTCGCGAAAAACTGTTTTTT,CATSRDPGDSREKLFF
-,-,TRBJ1-1,TRBV4-2,TGTGCCAGCAGCCAAGCTGAGGGAGGGGTCACTGAAGCTTTCTTT,CASSQAEGGVTEAFF
-,-,TRBJ2-1,TRBV6-5,TGTGCCAGCAGTTCCCGGTTGGGGGGATCCTACAATGAGCAGTTCTTC,CASSSRLGGSYNEQFF
-,-,TRBJ2-5,TRBV25-1,TGTGCCAGCAGTGAGCAGGGGACCTTCCAAGAGACCCAGTACTTC,CASSEQGTFQETQYF
TRBD2,-,TRBJ2-1,TRBV5-4,TGTGCCAGCAGCACCACGGGGGGGCGTGAGCAGTTCTTC,CASSTTGGREQFF
-,few,TRBJ1-6,TRBV6-1,TGTGCCAGCAGTGAAGCGGCGGGAGGGTCACCCCTCCACTTT,CASSEAAGGSPLHF
TRBD1,-,TRBJ2-5,TRBV3-1/TRBV3-2,TGTGCCAGCAGCCCGACAGGGGTTGAGACCCAGTACTTC,CASSPTGVETQYF
-,-,TRBJ1-5,TRBV19,TGTGCCAGTAGTATAGAGGCAGGGAGCAATCAGCCCCAGCATTTT,CASSIEAGSNQPQHF